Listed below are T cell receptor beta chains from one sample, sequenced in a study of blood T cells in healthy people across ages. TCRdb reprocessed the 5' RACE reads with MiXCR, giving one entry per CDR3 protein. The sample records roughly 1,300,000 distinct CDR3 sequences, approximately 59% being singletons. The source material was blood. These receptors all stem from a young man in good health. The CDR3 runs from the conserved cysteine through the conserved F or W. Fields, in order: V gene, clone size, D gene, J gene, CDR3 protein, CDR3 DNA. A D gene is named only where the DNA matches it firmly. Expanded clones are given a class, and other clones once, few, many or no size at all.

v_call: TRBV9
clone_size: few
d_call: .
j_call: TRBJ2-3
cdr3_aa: CASSAELARTDTQYF
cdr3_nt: TGTGCCAGCAGCGCAGAGCTGGCACGCACAGATACGCAGTATTTT

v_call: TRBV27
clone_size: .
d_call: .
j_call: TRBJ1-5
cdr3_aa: CASNLGSHRPQHF
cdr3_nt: TGTGCCAGCAATTTAGGATCCCATAGACCCCAGCATTTT

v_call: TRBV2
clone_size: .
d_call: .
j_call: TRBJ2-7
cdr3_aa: CASKHRDGAYEQYF
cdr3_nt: TGTGCCAGCAAACACCGGGACGGGGCCTACGAGCAGTACTTC

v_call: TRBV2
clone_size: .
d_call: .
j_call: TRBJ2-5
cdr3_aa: CASIPGSGQETQYF
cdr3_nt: TGTGCCAGCATCCCGGGTAGCGGTCAAGAGACCCAGTACTTC

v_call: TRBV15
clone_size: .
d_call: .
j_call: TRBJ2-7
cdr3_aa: CATRSGGGYEQYF
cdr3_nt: TGTGCCACCAGGTCAGGGGGAGGGTACGAGCAGTACTTC

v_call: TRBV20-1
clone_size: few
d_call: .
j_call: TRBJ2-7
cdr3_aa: CSARVAGRLDEQYF
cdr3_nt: TGCAGTGCTAGAGTGGCAGGGAGGTTGGACGAGCAGTACTTC

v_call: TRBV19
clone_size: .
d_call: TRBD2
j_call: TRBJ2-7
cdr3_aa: CASSPQREAYEQYF
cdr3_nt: TGTGCCAGTAGTCCGCAGCGGGAAGCCTACGAGCAGTACTTC

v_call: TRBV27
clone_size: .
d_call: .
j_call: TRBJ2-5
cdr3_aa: CASRPAYGTQYF
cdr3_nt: TGTGCCAGCAGACCTGCATACGGGACCCAGTACTTC

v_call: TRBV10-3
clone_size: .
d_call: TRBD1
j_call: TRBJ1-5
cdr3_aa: CAISRTGDQPQHF
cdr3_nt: TGTGCCATCAGTAGGACAGGTGATCAGCCCCAGCATTTT

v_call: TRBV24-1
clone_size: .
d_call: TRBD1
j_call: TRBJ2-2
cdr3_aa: CATSDVDRGPTFNRGELFF
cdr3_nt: TGTGCCACCAGTGATGTTGACAGGGGGCCAACCTTTAATAGAGGGGAGCTGTTTTTT

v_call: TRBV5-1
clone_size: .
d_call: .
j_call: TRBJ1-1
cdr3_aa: CASSLFRGIVSTEAFF
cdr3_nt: TGCGCCAGCAGCTTGTTTCGGGGGATCGTAAGCACGGAAGCTTTCTTT

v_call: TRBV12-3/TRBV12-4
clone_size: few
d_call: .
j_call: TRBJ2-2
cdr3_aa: CASIRPNTGELFF
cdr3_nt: TGTGCCAGCATCCGTCCGAACACCGGGGAGCTGTTTTTT

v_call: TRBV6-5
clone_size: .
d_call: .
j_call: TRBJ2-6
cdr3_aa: CASRGGLGANVLTF
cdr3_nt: TGTGCCAGCAGGGGAGGCCTTGGGGCCAACGTCCTGACTTTC

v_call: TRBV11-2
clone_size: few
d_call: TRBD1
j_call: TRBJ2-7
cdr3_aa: CASSLETGGAYEQYF
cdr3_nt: TGTGCCAGCAGCTTAGAGACAGGGGGAGCCTACGAGCAGTACTTC

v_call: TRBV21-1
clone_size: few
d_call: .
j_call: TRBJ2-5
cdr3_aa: CASSKEVPYQETQYF
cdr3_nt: TGTGCCAGCAGCAAAGAAGTTCCGTACCAAGAGACCCAGTACTTC

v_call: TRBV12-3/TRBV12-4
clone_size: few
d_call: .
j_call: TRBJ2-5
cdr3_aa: CASSYGSGQETQYF
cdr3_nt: TGTGCCAGCAGTTATGGTAGCGGACAAGAGACCCAGTACTTC

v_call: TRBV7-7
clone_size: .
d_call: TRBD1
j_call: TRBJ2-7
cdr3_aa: CARKDRESYEQYF
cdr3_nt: TGTGCTAGAAAGGACAGGGAGTCCTACGAGCAGTACTTC

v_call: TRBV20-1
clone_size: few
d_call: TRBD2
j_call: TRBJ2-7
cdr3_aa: CSAPTPLAGAEQYF
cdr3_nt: TGCAGTGCTCCTACTCCTCTAGCGGGAGCTGAGCAGTACTTC

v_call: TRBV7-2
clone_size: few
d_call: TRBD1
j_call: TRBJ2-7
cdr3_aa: CASSRDRGEQYF
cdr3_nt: TGTGCCAGCAGCCGGGACAGGGGCGAGCAGTACTTC

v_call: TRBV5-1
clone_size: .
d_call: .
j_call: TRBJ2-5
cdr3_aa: CASSFEFGVSPETQYF
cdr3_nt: TGCGCCAGCAGCTTTGAGTTTGGTGTTAGTCCGGAGACCCAGTACTTC

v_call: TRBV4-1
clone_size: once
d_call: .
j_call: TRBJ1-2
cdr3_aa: CASSQGGFGYTF
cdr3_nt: TGCGCCAGCAGCCAAGGAGGATTTGGCTACACCTTC

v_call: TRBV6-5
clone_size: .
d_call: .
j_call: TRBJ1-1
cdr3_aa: CASTKQQLGEAFF
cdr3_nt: TGTGCCAGCACGAAGCAGCAGTTGGGTGAAGCTTTCTTT

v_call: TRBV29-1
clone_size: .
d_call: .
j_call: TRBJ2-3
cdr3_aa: CSGRTIGGTDTQYF
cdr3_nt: TGCAGCGGTCGGACAATCGGGGGCACAGATACGCAGTATTTT

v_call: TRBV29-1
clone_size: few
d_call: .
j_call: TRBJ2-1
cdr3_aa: CSVESGAGGNEQFF
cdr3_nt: TGCAGCGTTGAATCTGGGGCAGGGGGGAATGAGCAGTTCTTC

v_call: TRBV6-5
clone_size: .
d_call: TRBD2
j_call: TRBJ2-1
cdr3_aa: CASSYLAGNNNEQFF
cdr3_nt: TGTGCCAGCAGTTACTTAGCGGGAAACAACAATGAGCAGTTCTTC

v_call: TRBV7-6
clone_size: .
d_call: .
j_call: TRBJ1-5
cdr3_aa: CASSPTLSSNQPQHF
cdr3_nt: TGTGCCAGCAGCCCGACACTCAGTAGCAATCAGCCCCAGCATTTT

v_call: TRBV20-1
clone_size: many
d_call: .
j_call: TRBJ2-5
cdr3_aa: CSARDSTTGDATTQYF
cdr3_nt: TGCAGTGCGAGGGACTCCACAACGGGAGATGCGACGACCCAGTACTTC

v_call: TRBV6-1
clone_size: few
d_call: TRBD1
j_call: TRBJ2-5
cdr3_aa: CASSDSDRGNLQETQYF
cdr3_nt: TGTGCCAGCAGTGATTCGGACAGGGGGAACCTCCAAGAGACCCAGTACTTC

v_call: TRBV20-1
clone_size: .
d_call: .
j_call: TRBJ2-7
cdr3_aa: CSAMGLQPGHNEQYF
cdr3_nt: TGCAGTGCCATGGGTTTACAACCTGGCCACAATGAGCAGTACTTC

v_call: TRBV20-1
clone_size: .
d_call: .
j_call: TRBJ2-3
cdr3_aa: CSARNSLTDTQYF
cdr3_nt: TGCAGTGCTAGAAACAGTTTAACAGATACGCAGTATTTT

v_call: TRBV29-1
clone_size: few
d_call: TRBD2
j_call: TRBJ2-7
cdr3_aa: CSALGGDYEQYF
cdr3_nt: TGCAGCGCCCTTGGGGGGGACTACGAGCAGTACTTC

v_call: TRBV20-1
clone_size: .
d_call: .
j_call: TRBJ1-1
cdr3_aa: CSARDGGMGEAFF
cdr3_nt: TGCAGTGCTAGAGATGGAGGGATGGGTGAAGCTTTCTTT

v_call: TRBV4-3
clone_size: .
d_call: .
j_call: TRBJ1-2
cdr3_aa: CASSQRTFDGYTF
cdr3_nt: TGCGCCAGCAGCCAGAGGACCTTTGATGGCTACACCTTC

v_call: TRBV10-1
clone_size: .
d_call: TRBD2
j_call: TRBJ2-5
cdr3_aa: CASSDPAVAGIQETQYF
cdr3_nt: TGCGCCAGCAGTGACCCGGCGGTAGCGGGAATCCAAGAGACCCAGTACTTC

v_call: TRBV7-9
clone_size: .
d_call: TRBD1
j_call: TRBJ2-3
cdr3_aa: CASSTSQGQGFGTQYF
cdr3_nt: TGTGCCAGCAGCACCTCACAGGGACAGGGGTTCGGTACGCAGTATTTT

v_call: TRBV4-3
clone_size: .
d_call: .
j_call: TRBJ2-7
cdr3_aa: CASSRRVEDEQYF
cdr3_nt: TGCGCCAGCAGTAGACGGGTGGAAGACGAGCAGTACTTC

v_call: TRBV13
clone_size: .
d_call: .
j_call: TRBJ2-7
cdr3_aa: CASSDGTDLSYEQYF
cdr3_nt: TGTGCCAGCAGCGACGGGACCGACCTTTCTTACGAGCAGTACTTC

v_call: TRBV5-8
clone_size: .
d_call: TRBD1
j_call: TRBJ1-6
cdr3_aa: CASSLRDRNSPLHF
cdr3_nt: TGTGCCAGCAGCTTGAGGGACAGAAATTCACCCCTCCACTTT

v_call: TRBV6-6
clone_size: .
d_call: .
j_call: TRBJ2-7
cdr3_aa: CASREGGSYEQYF
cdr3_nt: TGTGCCAGCAGGGAAGGGGGTTCCTACGAGCAGTACTTC